The 5 T cell receptor beta chains in this list originate from one sample, sequenced in a study of blood T cells in healthy people across ages. The second PCR ran about 6 to 12 cycles with a sample-barcoded 5' primer and J-beta primers. TCRdb analysed the 5' RACE reads with MiXCR anew, one entry per CDR3 protein. The profile shows some 800,000 distinct CDR3 sequences, 25% of them singletons. The same sample was also studied in work on T cells of mothers and their children.

Material: blood. Receptors originate from a boy aged 10-17 years in good health.

A remark on this clonotype: Lacking the conserved final phenylalanine or tryptophan, this CDR3 likely reflects a read error. As DNA, the CDR3 is TGCGCCAGCAGCTTTGGCAGGACGGATACTGAAGCTTTCCTT. Amino acids: CASSFGRTDTEAFL. The chain joins TRBV5-1 to TRBJ1-1; D gene ambiguous. Trimming took 2 bases from V and 5 from J, leaving 13 bases between them. This CDR3 region has 14 residues. CDR1 and CDR2 from the germline V gene are SGHRS and YFSETQ.

The CDR3 reads CAIGHQETQYF. CDR3 nucleotides: TGTGCCATCGGACATCAAGAGACCCAGTACTTC. The chain is built from TRBV10-3 and TRBJ2-1; TRBD1 might be the D (5 bases). The J call may be incorrect, as the DNA end agrees better with TRBJ2-5. The CDR3 has 11 amino acids. CDR1 ENHRY and CDR2 SYGVKD come from the germline V gene.

In its sample, this clonotype was seen a few times. This chain uses TRBV20-1 with TRBJ1-2; no reliable D call. V was trimmed by 0 bases and J by 0 bases, leaving 8 bases between them. Looked up from germline, CDR1 is DFQATT and CDR2 is SNEGSKA (reference sequence). The CDR3 is made up of 14 amino acids. CDR3 in DNA: TGCAGTGCTAGAGAGGTCGGGACTAACTATGGCTACACCTTC. Translation: CSAREVGTNYGYTF.

This clonotype showed up just once. V gene TRBV2 combines with J gene TRBJ1-1; TRBD1 might be the D (5 bases). Trimming cost V 3 bases and J 4 bases, with 9 bases left between them. The CDR3 is made up of 13 amino acids. The germline V gene encodes CDR1 SNHLY and CDR2 FYNNEI. CDR3 region: CASSDDGGTEAFF. DNA for the CDR3: TGTGCCAGCAGTGACGATGGGGGCACTGAAGCTTTCTTT.

This chain joins TRBV20-1 and TRBJ2-4, with D maybe TRBD1 (6 bases). The CDR3 consists of 15 residues. Trimming removed 2 bases from V and 0 bases from J, with 11 bases in between. The germline gives CDR1 DFQATT, CDR2 SNEGSKA (reference sequence). CDR3 nucleotides: TGCAGTGCTAGACGGAACAGGGTAGCCAAAAACATTCAGTACTTC. Protein sequence: CSARRNRVAKNIQYF.